A selection of T cell receptor beta chains follows, all from one sample in a study of Ad26.COV2.S vaccination and SARS-CoV-2 variants. Data came from immunoSEQ multiplex PCR; TCRdb stores just in-frame clones and leaves some out. The table shows about 350,000 clones, with roughly 81% occurring only once. The sample was peripheral blood, taken in a trial of Ad26.COV2.S vaccine versus placebo. The receptor set was obtained from a person aged 18-65 years who received the Ad26.COV2.S COVID-19 vaccine or a placebo. The CDR3 runs from the conserved cysteine through the conserved F or W. The order of the fields is CDR3 DNA, CDR3 protein, V gene, J gene, clone size, D gene. D genes are given only for firm matches. Some rows mark clone size as missing; the rest say once, few, many or name a class of expanded clone.

CDR3nt: TGTGCCAGCAGCTCCCCCAATCGGACAGATACTTACGAGCAGTACTTC; CDR3aa: CASSSPNRTDTYEQYF; v_gene: TRBV7-9; j_gene: TRBJ2-7; abundance: few; d_gene: -
CDR3nt: TGTGCCACCCGGACATCCCAAAACACCGGGGAGCTGTTTTTT; CDR3aa: CATRTSQNTGELFF; v_gene: TRBV19; j_gene: TRBJ2-2; abundance: -; d_gene: -
CDR3nt: TGTGCCAGCAGCAAAGACAAAAAACAGCTATCAAAGCCCCAGCATTTT; CDR3aa: CASSKDKKQLSKPQHF; v_gene: TRBV21-1; j_gene: TRBJ1-5; abundance: -; d_gene: -
CDR3nt: TGTGCCAGCAGCCAAGTAGGATCGGGACTAGCGCTGTACAATGAGCAGTTCTTC; CDR3aa: CASSQVGSGLALYNEQFF; v_gene: TRBV14; j_gene: TRBJ2-1; abundance: once; d_gene: TRBD2
CDR3nt: TGTGCCAGCACTCGGACAGGGAAGAATCAGCCCCAGCATTTT; CDR3aa: CASTRTGKNQPQHF; v_gene: TRBV2; j_gene: TRBJ1-5; abundance: few; d_gene: TRBD1
CDR3nt: TGTGCCAGCAGCGGTGAGGCTCGCTCCTACAATGAGCAGTTCTTC; CDR3aa: CASSGEARSYNEQFF; v_gene: TRBV5-5; j_gene: TRBJ2-1; abundance: -; d_gene: -
CDR3nt: TGTGCCAGTAGTGTACAGGGGGCCACAGATACGCAGTATTTT; CDR3aa: CASSVQGATDTQYF; v_gene: TRBV19; j_gene: TRBJ2-3; abundance: -; d_gene: TRBD1
CDR3nt: TGTGCCAGCAGTCGGGACTTTAGCTCCTACAATGAGCAGTTCTTC; CDR3aa: CASSRDFSSYNEQFF; v_gene: TRBV5-5; j_gene: TRBJ2-1; abundance: -; d_gene: -
CDR3nt: TGCAGCGCCGGGACAGGGGTCTACGAGCAGTACTTC; CDR3aa: CSAGTGVYEQYF; v_gene: TRBV29-1; j_gene: TRBJ2-7; abundance: once; d_gene: TRBD1
CDR3nt: TGTGCCAGCAGCCCCCGGGGGGGCACAGATACGCAGTATTTT; CDR3aa: CASSPRGGTDTQYF; v_gene: TRBV7-2; j_gene: TRBJ2-3; abundance: -; d_gene: TRBD2
CDR3nt: TGTGCCTGGAGTAGGGCAGCCAGTAATTCACCCCTCCACTTT; CDR3aa: CAWSRAASNSPLHF; v_gene: TRBV30; j_gene: TRBJ1-6; abundance: -; d_gene: -
CDR3nt: TGTGCCAGCAGCGTGGACGGCGCGAATTCACCCCTCCACTTT; CDR3aa: CASSVDGANSPLHF; v_gene: TRBV9; j_gene: TRBJ1-6; abundance: -; d_gene: -
CDR3nt: TGTGCCAGCAGTGGTAGTTTGGGCAGGACTTATAGCAATCAGCCCCAGCATTTT; CDR3aa: CASSGSLGRTYSNQPQHF; v_gene: TRBV28; j_gene: TRBJ1-5; abundance: -; d_gene: -
CDR3nt: TGTGCCAGCAGCCCCCGGGACACCCTTCTGATCTACGAGCAGTACTTC; CDR3aa: CASSPRDTLLIYEQYF; v_gene: TRBV21-1; j_gene: TRBJ2-7; abundance: once; d_gene: -
CDR3nt: TGTGCCAGCAGTTTGGGACTTTCCCCGTCCGCCCACTTT; CDR3aa: CASSLGLSPSAHF; v_gene: TRBV12-3/TRBV12-4; j_gene: TRBJ1-6; abundance: -; d_gene: -
CDR3nt: TGTGCCAGTAGTCCTCCTTCGGGACTAGCGGGAGCGGGGCAGTATTTT; CDR3aa: CASSPPSGLAGAGQYF; v_gene: TRBV19; j_gene: TRBJ2-3; abundance: -; d_gene: TRBD2
CDR3nt: TGCGCCAGCAGGCAAGGGGACAGGGGTAGTCCAACTAATGAAAAACTGTTTTTT; CDR3aa: CASRQGDRGSPTNEKLFF; v_gene: TRBV4-3; j_gene: TRBJ1-4; abundance: -; d_gene: TRBD1
CDR3nt: TGTGCCAGCAGACCCCAGGGGGCAAGGACTAATGAAAAACTGTTTTTT; CDR3aa: CASRPQGARTNEKLFF; v_gene: TRBV2; j_gene: TRBJ1-4; abundance: -; d_gene: TRBD1
CDR3nt: TGTGCCAGCAGCACCGGGGACAGCGTATACAATGAGCAGTTCTTC; CDR3aa: CASSTGDSVYNEQFF; v_gene: TRBV7-2; j_gene: TRBJ2-1; abundance: -; d_gene: TRBD1
CDR3nt: TGCAGCGCACGGACAGGTCGTTCCTACAATGAGCAGTTCTTC; CDR3aa: CSARTGRSYNEQFF; v_gene: TRBV29-1; j_gene: TRBJ2-1; abundance: once; d_gene: TRBD1
CDR3nt: TGTGCCAGCAGCTCGGACAGACCGAACACTGAAGCTTTCTTT; CDR3aa: CASSSDRPNTEAFF; v_gene: TRBV7-9; j_gene: TRBJ1-1; abundance: -; d_gene: -
CDR3nt: TGCGCCAGCAGCCAAGAAGGCTATGGCTACACCTTC; CDR3aa: CASSQEGYGYTF; v_gene: TRBV4-3; j_gene: TRBJ1-2; abundance: few; d_gene: -
CDR3nt: TGTGCCAGCAGCCCGGGACAGGGGGGATCCTACGAGCAGTACTTC; CDR3aa: CASSPGQGGSYEQYF; v_gene: TRBV7-9; j_gene: TRBJ2-7; abundance: -; d_gene: TRBD1
CDR3nt: TGCGCCAGCAGCTTGGTTGGCGGGGGGCCGAAAGAGACCCAGTACTTC; CDR3aa: CASSLVGGGPKETQYF; v_gene: TRBV5-1; j_gene: TRBJ2-5; abundance: -; d_gene: TRBD2
CDR3nt: TGTGCCACCAGCAGAGCTTTTAGCGGGAGGGTCACCGGGGAGCTGTTTTTT; CDR3aa: CATSRAFSGRVTGELFF; v_gene: TRBV15; j_gene: TRBJ2-2; abundance: -; d_gene: TRBD2
CDR3nt: -; CDR3aa: CASSQGPASGQIRSIF; v_gene: TRBV3-1/TRBV3-2; j_gene: TRBJ2-3; abundance: -; d_gene: -
CDR3nt: TGTGCCAGTAGTACACCAAGGGGCGGGGAAGAAAAACTGTTTTTT; CDR3aa: CASSTPRGGEEKLFF; v_gene: TRBV19; j_gene: TRBJ1-4; abundance: -; d_gene: -
CDR3nt: TGTGCCAGCACGATGACAGGGCTAGGCTCCTACGAGCAGTACTTC; CDR3aa: CASTMTGLGSYEQYF; v_gene: TRBV6-5; j_gene: TRBJ2-7; abundance: once; d_gene: TRBD1
CDR3nt: TGCGCCAGCAGCTCAGGGGGCTTCGCAGATACGCAGTATTTT; CDR3aa: CASSSGGFADTQYF; v_gene: TRBV5-1; j_gene: TRBJ2-3; abundance: -; d_gene: TRBD1